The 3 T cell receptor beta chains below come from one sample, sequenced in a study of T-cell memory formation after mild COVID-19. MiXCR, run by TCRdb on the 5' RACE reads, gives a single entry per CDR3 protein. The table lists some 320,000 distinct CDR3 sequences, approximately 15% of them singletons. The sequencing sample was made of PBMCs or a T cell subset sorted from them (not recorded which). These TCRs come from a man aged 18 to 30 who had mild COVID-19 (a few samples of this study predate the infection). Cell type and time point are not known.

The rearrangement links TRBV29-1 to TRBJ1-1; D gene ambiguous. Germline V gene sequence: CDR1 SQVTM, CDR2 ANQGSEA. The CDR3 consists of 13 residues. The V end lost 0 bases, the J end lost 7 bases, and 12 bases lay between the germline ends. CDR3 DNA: TGCAGCGTTGAAGAGATGACAAAACTTGAAGCTTTCTTT. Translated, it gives CSVEEMTKLEAFF.

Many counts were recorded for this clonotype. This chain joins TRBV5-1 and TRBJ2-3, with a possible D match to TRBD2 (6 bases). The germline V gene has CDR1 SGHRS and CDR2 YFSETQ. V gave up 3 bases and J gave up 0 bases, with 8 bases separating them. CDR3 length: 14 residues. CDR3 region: CASSSGESTDTQYF. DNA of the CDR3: TGCGCCAGCAGCTCGGGGGAAAGCACAGATACGCAGTATTTT. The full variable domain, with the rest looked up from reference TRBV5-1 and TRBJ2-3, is KAGVTQTPRYLIKTRGQQVTLSCSPISGHRSVSWYQQTPGQGLQFLFEYFSETQRNKGNFPGRFSGRQFSNSRSEMNVSTLELGDSALYLCASSSGESTDTQYFGPGTRLTVL.

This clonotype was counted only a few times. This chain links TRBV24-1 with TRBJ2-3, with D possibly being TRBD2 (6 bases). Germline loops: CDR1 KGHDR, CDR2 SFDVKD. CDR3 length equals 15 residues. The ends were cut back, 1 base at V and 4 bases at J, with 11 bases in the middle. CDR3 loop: CATSDLSRDSDTQYF. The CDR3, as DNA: TGTGCCACCAGTGATTTATCGCGGGATTCAGATACGCAGTATTTT.